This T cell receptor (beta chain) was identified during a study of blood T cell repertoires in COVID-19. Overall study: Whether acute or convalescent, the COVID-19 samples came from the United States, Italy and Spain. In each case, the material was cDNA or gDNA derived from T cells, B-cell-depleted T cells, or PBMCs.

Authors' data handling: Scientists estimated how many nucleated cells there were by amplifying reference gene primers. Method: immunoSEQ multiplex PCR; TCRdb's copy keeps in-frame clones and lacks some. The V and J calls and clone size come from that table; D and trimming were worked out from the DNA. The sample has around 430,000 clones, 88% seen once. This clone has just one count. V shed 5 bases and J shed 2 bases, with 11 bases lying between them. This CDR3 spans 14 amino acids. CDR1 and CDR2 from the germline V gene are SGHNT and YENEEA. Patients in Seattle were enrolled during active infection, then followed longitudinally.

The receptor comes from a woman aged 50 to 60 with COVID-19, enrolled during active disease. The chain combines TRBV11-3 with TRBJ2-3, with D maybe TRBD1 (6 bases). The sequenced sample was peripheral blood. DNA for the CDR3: TGTGCCAGCAGCCCTGAGGGGGACACAGATACGCAGTATTTT. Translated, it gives CASSPEGDTDTQYF.